Given below is one T cell receptor (beta chain) in context. Its antigen is not known. The V and J ends lost 2 bases and 3 bases respectively, with 7 bases between them. CDR1 is SGHVS, CDR2 FNYEAQ, per germline. The CDR3 is made up of 13 amino acids. This record comes from a study of cytomegalovirus exposure and HLA in healthy donors. General study results and limits: Most TCR sequences were seen very rarely across donors, but some public TCRs occurred in many. It is likely that the observed cluster of highly shared sequence variants was a sequencing artifact. Prior analysis indicated that the majority of TCR beta V segments exhibited productivity approximately 87% or approximately 30% of the time.

This PCR relied on a set of 60 Vbeta primers and 13 Jbeta primers. Assay used: immunoSEQ multiplex PCR; TCRdb lists only in-frame clones, some missing. The sample holds over 150,000 clones, about 78% seen once. Sample: PBMCs. The receptor was isolated from a woman under 40 in good health and CMV-seronegative. The J gene is TRBJ1-1, the V gene TRBV7-6, with a weak D call TRBD1 (6 bases). The CDR3, as DNA: TGTGCCAGCAGCTTATCAGGGGACACTGAAGCTTTCTTT. Amino acid sequence: CASSLSGDTEAFF. Supplemented by reference TRBV7-6 and TRBJ1-1, the full variable domain reads GAGVSQSPRYKVTKRGQDVALRCDPISGHVSLYWYRQALGQGPEFLTYFNYEAQQDKSGLPNDRFSAERPEGSISTLTIQRTEQRDSAMYRCASSLSGDTEAFFGQGTRLTVV.